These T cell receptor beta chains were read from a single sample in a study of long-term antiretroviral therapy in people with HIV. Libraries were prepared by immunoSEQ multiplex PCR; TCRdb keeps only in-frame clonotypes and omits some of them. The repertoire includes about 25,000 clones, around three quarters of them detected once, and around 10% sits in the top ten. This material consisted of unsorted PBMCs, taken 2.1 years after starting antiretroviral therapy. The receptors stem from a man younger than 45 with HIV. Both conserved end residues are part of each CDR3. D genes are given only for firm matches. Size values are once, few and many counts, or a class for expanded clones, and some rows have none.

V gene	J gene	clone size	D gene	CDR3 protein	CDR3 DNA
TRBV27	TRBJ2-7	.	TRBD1	CASSLRFWEVGTGIPYEQYF	TGTGCCAGCAGTTTACGTTTTTGGGAGGTCGGGACAGGGATCCCCTACGAGCAGTACTTC
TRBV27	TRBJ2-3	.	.	CASSHSLVTLGTDTQYF	TGTGCCAGCAGTCACTCATTAGTAACCCTCGGGACAGATACGCAGTATTTT
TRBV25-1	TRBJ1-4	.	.	CASSDMRAGEKLFF	TGTGCCAGCAGCGACATGAGGGCGGGTGAAAAACTGTTTTTT
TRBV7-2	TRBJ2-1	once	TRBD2	CASSLAASGGPGYNEQFF	TGTGCCAGCAGCTTAGCCGCTAGCGGGGGCCCCGGGTACAATGAGCAGTTCTTC
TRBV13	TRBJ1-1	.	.	CASSSVRGTEAFF	TGTGCCAGCAGCTCTGTAAGGGGCACTGAAGCTTTCTTT
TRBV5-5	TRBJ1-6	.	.	CASTLGGTANSPLHF	TGTGCCAGCACCCTTGGGGGGACGGCGAATTCACCCCTCCACTTT
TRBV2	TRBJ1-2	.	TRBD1	CASSHYQDRGNYGYTF	TGTGCCAGCAGTCATTATCAGGACAGGGGAAACTATGGCTACACCTTC
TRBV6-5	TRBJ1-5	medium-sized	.	CASSKGTNQPQHF	TGTGCCAGCTCCAAGGGGACCAATCAGCCCCAGCATTTT
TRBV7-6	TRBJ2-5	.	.	CASSLDGTQYF	TGTGCCAGCAGCTTAGACGGGACCCAGTACTTC
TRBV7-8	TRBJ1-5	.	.	CASSLGGRRLSNQPQHF	TGTGCCAGCAGCTTAGGGGGGAGGCGGCTTAGCAATCAGCCCCAGCATTTT
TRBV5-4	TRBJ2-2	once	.	CASSLGARENTGELFF	TGTGCCAGCAGCTTAGGGGCCCGGGAGAACACCGGGGAGCTGTTTTTT
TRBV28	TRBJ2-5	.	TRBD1	CASNPGGSETQYF	TGTGCCAGCAACCCAGGGGGTTCAGAGACCCAGTACTTC
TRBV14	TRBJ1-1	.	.	CASSPKRNTEAFF	TGTGCCAGCAGCCCCAAACGTAACACTGAAGCTTTCTTT